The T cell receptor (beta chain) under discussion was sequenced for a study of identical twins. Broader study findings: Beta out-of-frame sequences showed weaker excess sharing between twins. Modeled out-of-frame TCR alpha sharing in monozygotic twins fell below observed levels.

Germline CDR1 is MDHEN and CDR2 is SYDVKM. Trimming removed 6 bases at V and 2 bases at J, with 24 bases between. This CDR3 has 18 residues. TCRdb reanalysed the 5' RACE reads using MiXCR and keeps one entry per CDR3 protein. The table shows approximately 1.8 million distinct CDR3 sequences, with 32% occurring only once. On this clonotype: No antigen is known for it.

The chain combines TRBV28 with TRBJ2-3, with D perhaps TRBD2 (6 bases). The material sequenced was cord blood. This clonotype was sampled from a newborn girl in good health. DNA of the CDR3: TGTGCCAGCAGGCCGACATTAGGTGGGGACTCAGCCACAGATACGCAGTATTTT. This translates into CASRPTLGGDSATDTQYF.